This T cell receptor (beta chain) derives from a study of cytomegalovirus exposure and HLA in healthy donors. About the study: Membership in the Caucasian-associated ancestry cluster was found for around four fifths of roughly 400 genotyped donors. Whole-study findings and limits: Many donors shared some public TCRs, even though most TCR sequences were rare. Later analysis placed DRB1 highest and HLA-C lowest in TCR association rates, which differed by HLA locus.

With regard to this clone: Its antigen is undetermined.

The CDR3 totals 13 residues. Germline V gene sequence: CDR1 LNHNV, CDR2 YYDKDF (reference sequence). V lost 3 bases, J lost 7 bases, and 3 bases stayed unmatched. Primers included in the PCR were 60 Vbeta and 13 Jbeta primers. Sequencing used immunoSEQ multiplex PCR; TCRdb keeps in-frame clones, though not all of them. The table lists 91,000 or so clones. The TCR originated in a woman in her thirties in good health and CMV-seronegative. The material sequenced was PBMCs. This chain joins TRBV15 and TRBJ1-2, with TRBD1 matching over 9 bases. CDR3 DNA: TGTGCCACCAGCAGGGACAGGGGAGGTGGCTACACCTTC. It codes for CATSRDRGGGYTF. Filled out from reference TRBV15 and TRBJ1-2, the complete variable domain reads DAMVIQNPRYQVTQFGKPVTLSCSQTLNHNVMYWYQQKSSQAPKLLFHYYDKDFNNEADTPDNFQSRRPNTSFCFLDIRSPGLGDTAMYLCATSRDRGGGYTFGSGTRLTVV.